These 25 T cell receptor beta chains originate from one sample sequenced in a study of blood T cell repertoires in COVID-19. The repertoire was sequenced with immunoSEQ multiplex PCR; TCRdb's copy has only in-frame clones and lacks some. The sample lists fewer than 350,000 clones, 88% seen once, with 9.4% in the top ten. The sequenced sample consisted of peripheral blood. The source is a man between 18 and 35 years old with active or convalescent COVID-19.

This chain uses TRBV10-3 with TRBJ1-6; D is undetermined. This CDR3 is 16 amino acids long. Germline V CDR1 and CDR2: ENHRY, SYGVKD. V was pared by 6 bases and J by 7 bases, with 19 bases between. The CDR3 nucleotides read TGTGCCATCAGAGAGATGACTCGGGAGAGGAATTCACCCCTCCACTTT. Encoded protein: CAIREMTRERNSPLHF.

The V call is TRBV27, the J call TRBJ1-2; tentatively, D is TRBD1 (6 bases). Germline CDR1 MNHEY, CDR2 SMNVEV (reference sequence). CDR3 length equals 15 residues. Trimming left V 0 bases short and J 4 bases short, with 12 bases between. The CDR3 region is CASSLSSGGFYGYTF. DNA of the CDR3: TGTGCCAGCAGTTTATCGTCTGGGGGCTTCTATGGCTACACCTTC.

The rearrangement joins TRBV7-8 to TRBJ2-3; a weak D match, TRBD2 (7 bases). Trimming took 5 bases from V and 3 from J, leaving 18 bases between them. The CDR3 contains 16 residues. Germline V CDR1 and CDR2: SGHVS, FQNEAQ. The CDR3: CASSQYLGGATDTQYF. The CDR3 region has the DNA TGTGCCAGCAGCCAATATCTGGGGGGGGCGACAGATACGCAGTATTTT.

The rearrangement uses TRBV7-2 and TRBJ2-7; D unclear. V was clipped by 6 bases and J by 1 base, with 7 bases between them. Germline CDR1 and CDR2: SGHTA and FQGNSA. This CDR3 has 12 amino acids. CDR3 sequence reads: CASSRYSYEQYF. The CDR3 bases are TGTGCCAGCAGTCGCTATTCCTACGAGCAGTACTTC.

The genes are TRBV12-3 or TRBV12-4 and TRBJ2-5, with 9 nucleotides matching TRBD2. The CDR3 has 13 residues. V gave up 6 bases and J gave up 6 bases; unmatched junction bases: 5. This chain's CDR3 is CASSTGLAQTQYF. As DNA, the CDR3 is TGTGCCAGCAGCACCGGACTAGCGCAGACCCAGTACTTC.

This clone was seen more than once but under ten times. The V and J genes are TRBV5-1 and TRBJ2-7, with D perhaps TRBD2 (5 bases). CDR1 SGHRS and CDR2 YFSETQ come from the germline V gene. The ends were cut back, 4 bases at V and 7 bases at J, with 18 bases in the middle. The CDR3 runs to 14 residues. The CDR3 DNA is TGCGCCAGCAGCCCCAGCGGAAACCTTTGGGAGCAGTACTTC. As protein: CASSPSGNLWEQYF.

The rearrangement links TRBV5-1 to TRBJ2-3, with 7 bases that match TRBD1. V gave up 1 base and J gave up 4 bases; unmatched junction bases: 9. CDR1 SGHRS and CDR2 YFSETQ come from the germline V gene. The CDR3 runs 16 residues. This CDR3 is CASSLSGDRAADTQYF. DNA for the CDR3: TGCGCCAGCAGCTTGAGTGGGGACAGAGCCGCAGATACGCAGTATTTT.

V and J are TRBV5-1 and TRBJ2-7, with D possibly being TRBD1 (6 bases). Per germline, CDR1 SGHRS and CDR2 YFSETQ. The CDR3 is 13 amino acids. Trimming stripped 4 bases from V and 3 bases from J, with 11 bases between. CDR3 nucleotides: TGCGCCAGCAGCCTGGGACAATACTACGAGCAGTACTTC. It translates to CASSLGQYYEQYF. The full variable domain, its missing parts supplied by reference TRBV5-1 and TRBJ2-7, is KAGVTQTPRYLIKTRGQQVTLSCSPISGHRSVSWYQQTPGQGLQFLFEYFSETQRNKGNFPGRFSGRQFSNSRSEMNVSTLELGDSALYLCASSLGQYYEQYFGPGTRLTVT.

The chain combines TRBV27 with TRBJ1-6; D gene uncertain. The V end lost 0 bases, the J end lost 0 bases, and 9 bases lay between the germline ends. CDR1 and CDR2 from the germline V gene are MNHEY and SMNVEV (reference sequence). This CDR3 spans 17 amino acids. CDR3 bases: TGTGCCAGCAGTTTATCGCGGCTTGGCTCCTATAATTCACCCCTCCACTTT. This encodes CASSLSRLGSYNSPLHF.

The V and J genes are TRBV5-4 and TRBJ2-1; TRBD2 agrees at 15 bases. Trimming at V came to 4 bases and at J to 8 bases, leaving 13 bases not matched to a gene. From germline, CDR1 is SGHNT and CDR2 YYREEE (reference sequence). This CDR3 has 18 amino acids. The CDR3 DNA reads as TGTGCCAGCAGCCTTCCGGGACTAGCGGGGGGAAGGGACTATGAGCAGTTCTTC. The encoded protein is CASSLPGLAGGRDYEQFF.

The chain employs TRBV4-3 and TRBJ1-5; no definite D call. V was cut by 0 bases and J by 6 bases, with 12 bases left in between. The CDR3 length is 15 residues. Germline V CDR1 and CDR2: LGHNA, YSLEER. CDR3 amino acids: CASSQDSGVGQPQHF. In DNA, the CDR3 is TGCGCCAGCAGCCAAGATTCCGGGGTCGGTCAGCCCCAGCATTTT.

The rearrangement links TRBV19 to TRBJ1-2; TRBD1 agrees at 7 bases. In germline, CDR1 is LNHDA, CDR2 SQIVND (reference sequence). J gave up 1 base and V 4 bases, and 6 bases lay outside the gene matches. The CDR3 consists of 15 residues. The CDR3 nucleotides are TGTGCCAGTAGTACGCACCGGGACAGTAACTATGGCTACACCTTC. Its translation: CASSTHRDSNYGYTF.

This clone appeared a few times. V and J are TRBV3-1 (or the pseudogene TRBV3-2) and TRBJ2-5; TRBD2 agrees at 14 bases. J was trimmed by 2 bases and V by 4 bases; bases with no gene match: 9. The V gene's germline CDR1 is LGHDT and CDR2 YNNKEL (reference sequence). The CDR3 consists of 18 residues. The CDR3 loop is CASSPRTSGGILQETQYF. CDR3 nucleotides: TGTGCCAGCAGCCCCCGGACTAGCGGGGGGATCCTTCAAGAGACCCAGTACTTC.

This clone was recorded once. The gene calls are TRBV20-1 and TRBJ1-3, with 9 bases aligning to TRBD1. This CDR3 contains 15 residues. The germline CDR1 and CDR2 sequences are DFQATT and SNEGSKA (reference sequence). Trimming took 3 bases from V and 0 from J; bases not matched to a gene: 3. The CDR3 spells CSASRDRVSGNTIYF. CDR3 in DNA: TGCAGTGCTAGTCGGGACAGGGTCTCTGGAAACACCATATATTTT.

This sequence joins TRBV7-9 and TRBJ1-1; 9 nucleotides align to TRBD1. This CDR3 contains 14 residues. V shed 5 bases, J shed 3 bases, and the junction held 4 bases outside the gene matches. CDR1 and CDR2 from the germline V gene are SEHNR and FQNEAQ (reference sequence). The DNA of the CDR3 is TGTGCCAGCAGCCAAGACAGGGGGGACACTGAAGCTTTCTTT. Encoded protein: CASSQDRGDTEAFF.

V is TRBV7-9 and J is TRBJ2-7; maybe TRBD1 (5 bases). CDR1 is SEHNR, CDR2 FQNEAQ, per germline (reference sequence). V was clipped by 2 bases and J by 0 bases, with 20 bases between them. This CDR3 has 18 amino acids. CDR3: CASSLTVLQAHHSYEQYF. CDR3 in DNA: TGTGCCAGCAGCTTAACTGTATTACAGGCGCACCACTCCTACGAGCAGTACTTC. Using reference TRBV7-9 and TRBJ2-7 for the parts outside the CDR3, the full variable domain is DTGVSQNPRHKITKRGQNVTFRCDPISEHNRLYWYRQTLGQGPEFLTYFQNEAQLEKSRLLSDRFSAERPKGSFSTLEIQRTEQGDSAMYLCASSLTVLQAHHSYEQYFGPGTRLTVT.

The chain is built from TRBV3-1 (or the pseudogene TRBV3-2) and TRBJ2-5, with unresolved D. V was clipped by 5 bases and J by 1 base, with 5 bases between them. In germline, CDR1 is LGHDT, CDR2 YNNKEL (reference sequence). CDR3 length: 12 amino acids. CDR3 in amino acids: CASSATQETQYF. The CDR3 bases are TGTGCCAGCAGCGCTACCCAAGAGACCCAGTACTTC.

The chain employs TRBV7-8 and TRBJ1-5, with 9 bases aligning to TRBD1. Per germline, CDR1 SGHVS and CDR2 FQNEAQ. V dropped 3 bases and J dropped 1; count of bases not matched to a gene: 4. CDR3 size: 16 residues. The CDR3 DNA reads as TGTGCCAGCAGCTTCGGACAGGGGCGAAGCAATCAGCCCCAGCATTTT. This encodes CASSFGQGRSNQPQHF. Supplemented by reference TRBV7-8 and TRBJ1-5, the full variable domain reads GAGVSQSPRYKVAKRGQDVALRCDPISGHVSLFWYQQALGQGPEFLTYFQNEAQLDKSGLPSDRFFAERPEGSVSTLKIQRTQQEDSAVYLCASSFGQGRSNQPQHFGDGTRLSIL.

This chain uses TRBV4-3 with TRBJ1-1; D possibly corresponds to TRBD1 (5 bases). This CDR3 has 13 amino acids. Germline values: CDR1 LGHNA, CDR2 YSLEER. V was cut by 4 bases and J by 2 bases, with 8 bases left in between. The CDR3 spells CASSRRGNTEAFF. The DNA of the CDR3 is TGCGCCAGCAGCCGGAGGGGCAACACTGAAGCTTTCTTT.

This clone has just one count. The gene calls are TRBV4-1 and TRBJ2-3; 7 positions match TRBD1. Germline loops: CDR1 MGHRA, CDR2 YSYEKL. The V segment lost 1 base and the J segment 2 bases; nucleotides outside the gene matches: 12. The CDR3 loop spans 18 amino acids. CDR3 in DNA: TGCGCCAGCAGCCAAGTTGGGGGCTCGGGACAGTACACAGATACGCAGTATTTT. It specifies CASSQVGGSGQYTDTQYF.

The rearrangement uses TRBV2 and TRBJ1-1; perhaps TRBD1 as D (5 bases). Trimming cost V 2 bases and J 7 bases, with 23 bases left between them. From germline, CDR1 is SNHLY and CDR2 FYNNEI. This CDR3 spans 17 amino acids. The DNA for the CDR3 is TGTGCCAGCAGTGAAAGTTTCTTGGGGGGACTCTTTCATGAAGCTTTCTTT. It translates to CASSESFLGGLFHEAFF.

The chain is built from TRBV10-2 and TRBJ2-3; 7 positions agree with TRBD2. This CDR3 is 14 amino acids long. Looked up from germline, CDR1 is WSHSY and CDR2 is SAAADI. Trimming cost V 10 bases and J 6 bases; bases outside gene matches: 13. The CDR3 nucleotides read TGCGCCACCTGTGCACTAGCGTACGGGGATACGCAGTATTTT. It codes for CATCALAYGDTQYF.

This chain joins TRBV4-1 and TRBJ1-2, with 11 bases lining up with TRBD1. Trimming cost V 3 bases and J 4 bases; bases outside gene matches: 13. This CDR3 contains 18 residues. Per the germline V gene, CDR1 is MGHRA and CDR2 is YSYEKL. The CDR3 DNA reads as TGCGCCAGCAGCCAGGCCAGGACAGGGGGCTTAGCGCCCTATGGCTACACCTTC. Protein product: CASSQARTGGLAPYGYTF.

V is TRBV6-5 and J is TRBJ2-2, with 7 positions matching TRBD1. Germline loops: CDR1 MNHEY, CDR2 SVGAGI. Trimming cost V 5 bases and J 3 bases; bases outside gene matches: 3. This CDR3 region has 14 residues. The chain's CDR3 is CASSKTGDTGELFF. The CDR3 DNA is TGTGCCAGCAGTAAAACAGGGGACACCGGGGAGCTGTTTTTT.

V and J are TRBV19 and TRBJ2-1; 7 bases map to TRBD2. Trimming cost V 8 bases and J 4 bases; bases outside gene matches: 8. The CDR3 contains 14 residues. CDR1 and CDR2 (germline): LNHDA, SQIVND (reference sequence). DNA for the CDR3: TGTGCCAGTGGGGGGGACTATTTTTACAATGAGCAGTTCTTC. Translating gives CASGGDYFYNEQFF.